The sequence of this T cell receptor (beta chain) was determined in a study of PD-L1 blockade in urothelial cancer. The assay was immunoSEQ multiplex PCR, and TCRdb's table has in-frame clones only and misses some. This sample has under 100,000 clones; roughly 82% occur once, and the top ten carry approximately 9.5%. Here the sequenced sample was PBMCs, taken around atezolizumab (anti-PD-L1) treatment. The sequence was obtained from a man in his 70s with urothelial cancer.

The CDR3 loop is CASSLGRLDTEAFF. DNA of the CDR3: TGCGCCAGCAGCTTGGGTCGTCTAGACACTGAAGCTTTCTTT. V and J are TRBV5-1 and TRBJ1-1; D not certain. Deletions cut 0 bases from V and 3 bases from J, with 9 bases between. The CDR3 is 14 amino acids. Germline CDR1 SGHRS, CDR2 YFSETQ.